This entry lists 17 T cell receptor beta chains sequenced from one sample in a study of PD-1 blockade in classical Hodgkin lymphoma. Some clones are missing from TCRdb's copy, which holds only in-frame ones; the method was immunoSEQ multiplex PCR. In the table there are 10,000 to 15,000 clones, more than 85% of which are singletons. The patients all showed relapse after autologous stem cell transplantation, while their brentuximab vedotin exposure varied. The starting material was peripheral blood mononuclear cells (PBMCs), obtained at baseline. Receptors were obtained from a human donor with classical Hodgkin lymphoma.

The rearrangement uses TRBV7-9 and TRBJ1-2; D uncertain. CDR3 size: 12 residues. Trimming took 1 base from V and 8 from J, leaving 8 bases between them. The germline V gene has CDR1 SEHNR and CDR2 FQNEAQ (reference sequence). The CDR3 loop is CASSLVTVGYTF. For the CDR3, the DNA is TGTGCCAGCAGCTTAGTAACAGTAGGCTACACCTTC.

The CDR3 bases are TGTGCCTGGAGGGGGGGCTGGGGTGAAAAACTGTTTTTT. It encodes CAWRGGWGEKLFF. This chain links TRBV30 with TRBJ1-4; D is perhaps TRBD1 (6 bases). The V end was cut by 3 bases, the J end by 7 bases, with 12 bases between. From germline, CDR1 is GTSNPN and CDR2 SVGIG (reference sequence). The CDR3 extends over 13 amino acids. The full variable domain, in which reference TRBV30 and TRBJ1-4 provide the parts outside the CDR3, is SQTIHQWPATLVQPVGSPLSLECTVEGTSNPNLYWYRQAAGRGLQLLFYSVGIGQISSEVPQNLSASRPQDRQFILSSKKLLLSDSGFYLCAWRGGWGEKLFFGSGTQLSVL.

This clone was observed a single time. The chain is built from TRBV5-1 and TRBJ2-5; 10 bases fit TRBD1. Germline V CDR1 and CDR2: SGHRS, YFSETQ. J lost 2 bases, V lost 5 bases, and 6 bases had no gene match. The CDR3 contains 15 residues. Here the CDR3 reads CASRTSGQGQETQYF. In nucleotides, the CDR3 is TGCGCCAGCAGGACTTCGGGACAGGGGCAAGAGACCCAGTACTTC.

CDR3 bases: TGCGCCAGCAGCCAAGATGGGTGGGGACTTTATGAAAAACTGTTTTTT. Encoded protein: CASSQDGWGLYEKLFF. The chain couples TRBV4-1 to TRBJ1-4, with D tentatively TRBD1 (5 bases). CDR3 length: 16 amino acids. The germline CDR1 and CDR2 sequences are MGHRA and YSYEKL. The V and J ends lost 0 bases and 6 bases respectively, with 14 bases between them.

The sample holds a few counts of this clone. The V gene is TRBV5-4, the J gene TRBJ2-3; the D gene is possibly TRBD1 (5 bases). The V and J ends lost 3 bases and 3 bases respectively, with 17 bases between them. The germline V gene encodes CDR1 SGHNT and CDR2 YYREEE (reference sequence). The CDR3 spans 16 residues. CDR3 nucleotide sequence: TGTGCCAGCAGCTCCGGACCACAGGCCCAGACAGATACGCAGTATTTT. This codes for CASSSGPQAQTDTQYF.

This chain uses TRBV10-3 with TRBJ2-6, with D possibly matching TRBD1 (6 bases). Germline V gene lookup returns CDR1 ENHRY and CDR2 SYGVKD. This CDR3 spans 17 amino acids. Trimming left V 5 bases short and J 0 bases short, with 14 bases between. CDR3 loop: CAISKTGDTSGANVLTF. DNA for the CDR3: TGTGCCATCAGTAAGACAGGCGACACCTCTGGGGCCAACGTCCTGACTTTC.

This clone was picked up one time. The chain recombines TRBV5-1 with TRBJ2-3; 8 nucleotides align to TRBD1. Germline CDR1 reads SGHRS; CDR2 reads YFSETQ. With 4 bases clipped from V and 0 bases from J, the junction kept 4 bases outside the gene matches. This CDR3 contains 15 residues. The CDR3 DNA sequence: TGCGCCAGCAGCGGGACAGGTGTCAGCACAGATACGCAGTATTTT. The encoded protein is CASSGTGVSTDTQYF.

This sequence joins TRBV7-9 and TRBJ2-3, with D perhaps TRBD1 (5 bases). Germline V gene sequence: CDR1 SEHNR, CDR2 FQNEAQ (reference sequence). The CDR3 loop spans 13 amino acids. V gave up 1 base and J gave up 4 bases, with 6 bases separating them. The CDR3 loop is CASSLEGSDTQYF. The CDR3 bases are TGTGCCAGCAGCTTAGAGGGGTCAGATACGCAGTATTTT.

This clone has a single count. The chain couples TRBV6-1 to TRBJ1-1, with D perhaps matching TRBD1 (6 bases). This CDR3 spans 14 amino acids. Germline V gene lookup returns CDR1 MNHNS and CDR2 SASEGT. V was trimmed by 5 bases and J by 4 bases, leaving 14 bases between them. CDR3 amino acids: CASSTQGFGTEAFF. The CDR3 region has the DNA TGTGCCAGCAGTACCCAGGGGTTCGGCACTGAAGCTTTCTTT.

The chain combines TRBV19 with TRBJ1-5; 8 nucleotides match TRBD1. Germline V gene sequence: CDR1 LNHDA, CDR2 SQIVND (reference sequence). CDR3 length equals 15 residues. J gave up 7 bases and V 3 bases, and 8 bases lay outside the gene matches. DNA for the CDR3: TGTGCCAGTAGTATCGGCCAGGGGACAGGACAGCCCCAGCATTTT. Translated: CASSIGQGTGQPQHF. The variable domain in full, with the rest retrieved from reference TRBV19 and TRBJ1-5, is DGGITQSPKYLFRKEGQNVTLSCEQNLNHDAMYWYRQDPGQGLRLIYYSQIVNDFQKGDIAEGYSVSREKKESFPLTVTSAQKNPTAFYLCASSIGQGTGQPQHFGDGTRLSIL.

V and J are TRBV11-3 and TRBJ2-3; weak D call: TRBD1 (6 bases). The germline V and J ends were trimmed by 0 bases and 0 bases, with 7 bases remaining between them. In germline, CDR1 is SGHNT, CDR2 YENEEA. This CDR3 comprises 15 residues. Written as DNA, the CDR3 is TGTGCCAGCAGCTTAGAGGGGGCGAGCACAGATACGCAGTATTTT. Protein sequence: CASSLEGASTDTQYF.

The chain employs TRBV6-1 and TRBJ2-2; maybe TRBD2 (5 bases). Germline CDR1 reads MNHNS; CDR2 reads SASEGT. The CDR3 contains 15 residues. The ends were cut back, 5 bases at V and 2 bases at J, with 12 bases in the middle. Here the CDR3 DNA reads TGTGCCAGCAGTCCTTTCGGGGTCAACACCGGGGAGCTGTTTTTT. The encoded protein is CASSPFGVNTGELFF.

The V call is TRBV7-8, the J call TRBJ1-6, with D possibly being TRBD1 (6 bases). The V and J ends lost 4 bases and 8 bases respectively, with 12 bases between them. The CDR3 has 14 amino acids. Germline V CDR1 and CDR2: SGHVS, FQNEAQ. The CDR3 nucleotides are TGTGCCAGCAGCTCGACCCAGGGGTATTCACCCCTCCACTTT. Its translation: CASSSTQGYSPLHF. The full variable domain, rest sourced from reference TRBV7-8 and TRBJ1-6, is GAGVSQSPRYKVAKRGQDVALRCDPISGHVSLFWYQQALGQGPEFLTYFQNEAQLDKSGLPSDRFFAERPEGSVSTLKIQRTQQEDSAVYLCASSSTQGYSPLHFGNGTRLTVT.

CDR3 in amino acids: CASSISGLAVSYNEQFF. DNA for the CDR3: TGTGCCAGTAGTATATCGGGACTAGCTGTTAGCTACAATGAGCAGTTCTTC. V usage is TRBV19 and J usage is TRBJ2-1; TRBD2 agrees at 9 bases. Germline-derived CDR1 and CDR2 are LNHDA and SQIVND (reference sequence). The CDR3 is 17 residues long. V lost 2 bases and J lost 3; bases outside the gene matches: 8. Looking up the rest from reference TRBV19 and TRBJ2-1 gives the full variable domain: DGGITQSPKYLFRKEGQNVTLSCEQNLNHDAMYWYRQDPGQGLRLIYYSQIVNDFQKGDIAEGYSVSREKKESFPLTVTSAQKNPTAFYLCASSISGLAVSYNEQFFGPGTRLTVL.

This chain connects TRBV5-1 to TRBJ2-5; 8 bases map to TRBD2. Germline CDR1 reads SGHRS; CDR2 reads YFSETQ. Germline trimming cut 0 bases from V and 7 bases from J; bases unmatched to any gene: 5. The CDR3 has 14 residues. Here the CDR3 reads CASSLGTGGRTQYF. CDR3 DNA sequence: TGCGCCAGCAGCTTGGGGACGGGGGGGCGGACCCAGTACTTC.

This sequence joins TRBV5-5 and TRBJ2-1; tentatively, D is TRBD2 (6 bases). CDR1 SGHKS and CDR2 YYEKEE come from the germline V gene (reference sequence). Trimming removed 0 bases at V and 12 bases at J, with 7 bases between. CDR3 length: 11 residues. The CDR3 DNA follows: TGTGCCAGCAGCTTGGGGGGACTGCAGTTCTTC. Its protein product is CASSLGGLQFF.

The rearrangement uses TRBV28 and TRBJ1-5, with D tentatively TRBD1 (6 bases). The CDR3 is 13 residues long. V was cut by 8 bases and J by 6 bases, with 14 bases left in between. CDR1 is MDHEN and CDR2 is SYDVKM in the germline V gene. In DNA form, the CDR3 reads TGTGCCAGCTGGGGGGCCCTTGGTCAGCCCCAGCATTTT. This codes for CASWGALGQPQHF.